Shown below are 4 T cell receptor beta chains from a single sample sequenced in a study of T cell changes during pregnancy in multiple sclerosis. Generated by immunoSEQ multiplex PCR, the TCRdb table keeps only in-frame clones and is missing some. This table holds 75,000 to 95,000 clones, around 93% found once. The sequenced sample was peripheral blood, obtained before pregnancy. Source of these receptors: a female donor with multiple sclerosis, enrolled in a pregnancy study.

In this sample, this clone is medium-sized. The V and J genes are TRBV12-5 and TRBJ1-4, with D maybe TRBD1 (5 bases). V was cut by 6 bases and J by 8 bases, with 16 bases left in between. The CDR3 sequence is 14 residues long. In germline, CDR1 is LGHNT, CDR2 FRNRAP. CDR3 residues: CASGKAGRDEKLFF. CDR3 in DNA: TGTGCTAGTGGCAAAGCAGGGCGCGACGAAAAACTGTTTTTT.

The chain uses TRBV7-6 and TRBJ2-5; 7 bases map to TRBD2. Germline loops: CDR1 SGHVS, CDR2 FNYEAQ. Trimming took 4 bases from V and 7 from J; bases not matched to a gene: 12. This CDR3 is 15 amino acids long. The CDR3 region is CASSSINIGEGTQYF. The CDR3 bases are TGTGCCAGCAGCTCCATTAATATCGGGGAGGGGACCCAGTACTTC. The full variable domain, with the rest looked up from reference TRBV7-6 and TRBJ2-5, is GAGVSQSPRYKVTKRGQDVALRCDPISGHVSLYWYRQALGQGPEFLTYFNYEAQQDKSGLPNDRFSAERPEGSISTLTIQRTEQRDSAMYRCASSSINIGEGTQYFGPGTRLLVL.

The rearrangement links TRBV9 to TRBJ2-7; D gene ambiguous. The CDR3 runs 12 residues. V dropped 4 bases and J dropped 3 bases, with 8 bases sitting between them. Germline values: CDR1 SGDLS, CDR2 YYNGEE. CDR3 sequence (DNA): TGTGCCAGCAGCCCCAGTTTCTACGAGCAGTACTTC. Its protein is CASSPSFYEQYF.

The V call is TRBV12-5, the J call TRBJ1-5; 8 bases align to TRBD1. Germline V gene data show CDR1 as LGHNT and CDR2 as FRNRAP. This CDR3 is built from 21 residues. V gave up 4 bases and J gave up 0 bases; unmatched junction bases: 20. The CDR3 reads CASGWRPWGQVRFYSNQPQHF. The CDR3 DNA sequence: TGTGCTAGTGGTTGGAGGCCTTGGGGACAGGTCCGCTTTTATAGCAATCAGCCCCAGCATTTT. Supplemented by reference TRBV12-5 and TRBJ1-5, the full variable domain reads DARVTQTPRHKVTEMGQEVTMRCQPILGHNTVFWYRQTMMQGLELLAYFRNRAPLDDSGMPKDRFSAEMPDATLATLKIQPSEPRDSAVYFCASGWRPWGQVRFYSNQPQHFGDGTRLSIL.